The next 5 T cell receptor beta chains were all read from a single sample in a study of neurological immune-mediated disorders. TCRdb processed the 5' RACE reads anew with MiXCR; each CDR3 protein has one entry. The sample has approximately 43,000 distinct CDR3 sequences, 2.5% seen once. The sample consisted of PBMCs. The receptors were gathered from a young man with multiple sclerosis.

This clonotype was recorded at least ten times. The chain has TRBV20-1 and TRBJ2-2; D is undetermined. Germline CDR1 is DFQATT and CDR2 is SNEGSKA (reference sequence). The CDR3 has 15 residues. The germline V and J ends were trimmed by 0 bases and 2 bases, with 10 bases remaining between them. The CDR3 bases are TGCAGTGCTAGAGAGGGGAACAGAAACACCGGGGAGCTGTTTTTT. Its translation is CSAREGNRNTGELFF.

This clonotype was counted ten times or more. This chain links TRBV20-1 with TRBJ2-7; TRBD2 matches at 10 bases. Germline-derived CDR1 and CDR2 are DFQATT and SNEGSKA (reference sequence). This CDR3 region has 12 residues. Trimming removed 5 bases from V and 3 bases from J; junction bases left unmatched: 1. The DNA of the CDR3 is TGCAGTGCTGGGACTAGCGTCTACGAGCAGTACTTC. Translated: CSAGTSVYEQYF.

This clonotype was detected many times. The rearrangement joins TRBV20-1 to TRBJ2-1; D might be TRBD1 (7 bases). The CDR3 runs to 14 residues. Germline-derived CDR1 and CDR2 are DFQATT and SNEGSKA (reference sequence). The V gene lost 5 bases and the J gene lost 7 bases, with 18 bases spanning the gap. Here the CDR3 reads CSAQTGEVVNEQFF. Written as DNA, the CDR3 is TGCAGTGCTCAAACAGGGGAGGTAGTTAATGAGCAGTTCTTC.

This clonotype was observed at least ten times. The chain has TRBV4-3 and TRBJ2-1, with 8 bases matching TRBD2. The CDR3 sequence is 16 residues long. J was trimmed by 7 bases and V by 0 bases; bases with no gene match: 8. The V gene's germline CDR1 is LGHNA and CDR2 YSLEER. In DNA form, the CDR3 reads TGCGCCAGCAGCCAAGATTTTTCGGGAGGGCCTAATGAGCAGTTCTTC. It codes for CASSQDFSGGPNEQFF.

This clonotype was seen repeatedly, ten times or more. V is TRBV12-3 or TRBV12-4 and J is TRBJ2-3, with 7 bases fitting TRBD1. The CDR3 is 14 amino acids. V gave up 7 bases and J gave up 3 bases; unmatched junction bases: 7. The CDR3 is CASKRAGGTDTQYF. CDR3 bases: TGTGCCAGCAAAAGGGCAGGGGGTACAGATACGCAGTATTTT.